These T cell receptor beta chains were read from a single sample in a study of beta chain features in type 1 diabetes. Here immunoSEQ multiplex PCR was the method, and the copy in TCRdb shows in-frame clones only, minus some. The sample lists nearly 350,000 clones; 7.5% to 9% were seen once. The sequenced sample consisted of central memory CD4+ T cells from blood. These receptor sequences come from a woman between 18 and 30 years old in good health. Both conserved end residues are part of each CDR3. D genes are given only for firm matches. Rows give clone size only sometimes, using once, few, many, or a class for an expanded clone.

CDR3 DNA: TGTGCCAGCAGCTTTTGGCGGCGAGGAGCTGGAAACACCATATATTTT
CDR3 protein: CASSFWRRGAGNTIYF
V gene: TRBV7-9
D gene: NA
clone size: NA
J gene: TRBJ1-3

CDR3 DNA: TGTGCCATCAGTGACACTGGGCGTTTAAGGAACACCATATATTTT
CDR3 protein: CAISDTGRLRNTIYF
V gene: TRBV10-3
D gene: NA
clone size: many
J gene: TRBJ1-3

CDR3 DNA: TGTGCCAGCAGTCGGACAGTCAACTATGGCTACACCTTC
CDR3 protein: CASSRTVNYGYTF
V gene: TRBV27
D gene: NA
clone size: NA
J gene: TRBJ1-2

CDR3 DNA: TGCGCCAGCAGCCAGGCGTGGGCCTTGACGAACACTGAAGCTTTCTTT
CDR3 protein: CASSQAWALTNTEAFF
V gene: TRBV4-3
D gene: NA
clone size: few
J gene: TRBJ1-1

CDR3 DNA: TGCGCCAGCAGCTCAGGGTACAGGGGGGAGACCCAGTACTTC
CDR3 protein: CASSSGYRGETQYF
V gene: TRBV5-1
D gene: TRBD1
clone size: few
J gene: TRBJ2-5

CDR3 DNA: TGCGCCAGCAGCTACCGGGACAGCTCCTACGAGCAGTACTTC
CDR3 protein: CASSYRDSSYEQYF
V gene: TRBV4-3
D gene: TRBD1
clone size: few
J gene: TRBJ2-7

CDR3 DNA: TGTGCCAGCAGCTTAGACAGGGATGAGACCCAGTACTTC
CDR3 protein: CASSLDRDETQYF
V gene: TRBV7-2
D gene: NA
clone size: few
J gene: TRBJ2-5

CDR3 DNA: TGTGCCAGCAGTATAGGACAGGGGGCAAATGGCTACACCTTC
CDR3 protein: CASSIGQGANGYTF
V gene: TRBV6-5
D gene: TRBD1
clone size: NA
J gene: TRBJ1-2

CDR3 DNA: TGTGCCAGCAGCATGAGTGGCGAGCAGTACTTC
CDR3 protein: CASSMSGEQYF
V gene: TRBV7-2
D gene: NA
clone size: many
J gene: TRBJ2-7

CDR3 DNA: TGTGCCAGCAGCAGGGTCTCCTACAATGAGCAGTTCTTC
CDR3 protein: CASSRVSYNEQFF
V gene: TRBV7-2
D gene: NA
clone size: many
J gene: TRBJ2-1

CDR3 DNA: TGCAGTGCGAGACGGTACAATGAGCAGTTCTTC
CDR3 protein: CSARRYNEQFF
V gene: TRBV20-1
D gene: NA
clone size: few
J gene: TRBJ2-1

CDR3 DNA: TGTGCCAGCAGCCGACTAGTAGACAATGAGCAGTTCTTC
CDR3 protein: CASSRLVDNEQFF
V gene: TRBV7-2
D gene: NA
clone size: NA
J gene: TRBJ2-1

CDR3 DNA: TGTGCCAGCAGCCCGGTTGTGGGGGAGCTGTTTTTT
CDR3 protein: CASSPVVGELFF
V gene: TRBV11-2
D gene: NA
clone size: few
J gene: TRBJ2-2

CDR3 DNA: TGTGCCAGCTCACCATCGGAGGGACTCTACGGGACCCAGTACTTC
CDR3 protein: CASSPSEGLYGTQYF
V gene: TRBV18
D gene: NA
clone size: few
J gene: TRBJ2-5

CDR3 DNA: TGTGCCAGCAGCAGGACGGGACTAGCGTACAATGAGCAGTTCTTC
CDR3 protein: CASSRTGLAYNEQFF
V gene: TRBV7-9
D gene: TRBD2
clone size: many
J gene: TRBJ2-1

CDR3 DNA: TGTGCCAGCTCAGTACAAACTAATGAGCAGTTCTTC
CDR3 protein: CASSVQTNEQFF
V gene: TRBV18
D gene: NA
clone size: many
J gene: TRBJ2-1

CDR3 DNA: TGCAGCGTTGTTACAGGAAACACCGGGGAGCTGTTTTTT
CDR3 protein: CSVVTGNTGELFF
V gene: TRBV29-1
D gene: NA
clone size: few
J gene: TRBJ2-2

CDR3 DNA: TGTGCCAGCAGTCCCCCGACTAGCGGGAGCACAGATACGCAGTATTTT
CDR3 protein: CASSPPTSGSTDTQYF
V gene: TRBV28
D gene: TRBD2
clone size: few
J gene: TRBJ2-3

CDR3 DNA: TGTGCCAGTGGGACAGGTCTAGCGGGCATCTACGAGCAGTACTTC
CDR3 protein: CASGTGLAGIYEQYF
V gene: TRBV27
D gene: NA
clone size: NA
J gene: TRBJ2-7

CDR3 DNA: TGTGCCAGCAGCTTAGTGGTGACTAACTATGGCTACACCTTC
CDR3 protein: CASSLVVTNYGYTF
V gene: TRBV7-9
D gene: NA
clone size: NA
J gene: TRBJ1-2

CDR3 DNA: TGTGCCAGCAGCCAAGGGTTGACAGAGAACACTGAAGCTTTCTTT
CDR3 protein: CASSQGLTENTEAFF
V gene: TRBV7-2
D gene: NA
clone size: NA
J gene: TRBJ1-1

CDR3 DNA: TGTGCCAGCAGGGGACTTATAAACACCGGGGAGCTGTTTTTT
CDR3 protein: CASRGLINTGELFF
V gene: TRBV2
D gene: NA
clone size: NA
J gene: TRBJ2-2

CDR3 DNA: TGTGCCAGCTCACAGCGGTCCCGCTCCTACAATGAGCAGTTCTTC
CDR3 protein: CASSQRSRSYNEQFF
V gene: TRBV18
D gene: NA
clone size: few
J gene: TRBJ2-1

CDR3 DNA: TGTGCCAGCAGTGAAAATCCGACTAGCGGCACAGATACGCAGTATTTT
CDR3 protein: CASSENPTSGTDTQYF
V gene: TRBV25-1
D gene: TRBD2
clone size: NA
J gene: TRBJ2-3

CDR3 DNA: TGTGCCAGCAGTTTACCCGGGACTAGCGGGTACAATGAGCAGTTCTTC
CDR3 protein: CASSLPGTSGYNEQFF
V gene: TRBV27
D gene: TRBD2
clone size: few
J gene: TRBJ2-1

CDR3 DNA: TGTGCCAGCAGCGGGGACTTCTCAACGCAGTATTTT
CDR3 protein: CASSGDFSTQYF
V gene: TRBV6-6
D gene: NA
clone size: NA
J gene: TRBJ2-3

CDR3 DNA: TGTGCCAGCAGCGCGCACCCGAACACTGAAGCTTTCTTT
CDR3 protein: CASSAHPNTEAFF
V gene: TRBV9
D gene: NA
clone size: NA
J gene: TRBJ1-1

CDR3 DNA: TGTGCCAGTAGGTTATCCCGGGCGGGAACAGATACGCAGTATTTT
CDR3 protein: CASRLSRAGTDTQYF
V gene: TRBV19
D gene: NA
clone size: few
J gene: TRBJ2-3

CDR3 DNA: TGTGCCAGCAGCCAAGATCGGGATGGCTATGGCTACACCTTC
CDR3 protein: CASSQDRDGYGYTF
V gene: TRBV4-2
D gene: NA
clone size: few
J gene: TRBJ1-2

CDR3 DNA: TGTGCCAGCAGCTTGAACAGGGAACCCCTCACCTTC
CDR3 protein: CASSLNREPLTF
V gene: TRBV28
D gene: NA
clone size: NA
J gene: TRBJ1-2

CDR3 DNA: TGTGCCAGCAGAAGGTACAGGGTCGGGAACTATGGCTACACCTTC
CDR3 protein: CASRRYRVGNYGYTF
V gene: TRBV6-5
D gene: NA
clone size: few
J gene: TRBJ1-2

CDR3 DNA: TGTGCCAGCAGTTCCGGACAGCTTCTAATGTACGAGCAGTACTTC
CDR3 protein: CASSSGQLLMYEQYF
V gene: TRBV6-5
D gene: NA
clone size: NA
J gene: TRBJ2-7

CDR3 DNA: TGTGCCAGCTCACCACAGGGGAATGAGCAGTACTTC
CDR3 protein: CASSPQGNEQYF
V gene: TRBV18
D gene: NA
clone size: NA
J gene: TRBJ2-7

CDR3 DNA: TGTGCCAGCAGCTCCGCCTTGGGGACAGGCTCTATTCCACCTGAAAAACTGTTTTTT
CDR3 protein: CASSSALGTGSIPPEKLFF
V gene: TRBV7-9
D gene: TRBD1
clone size: few
J gene: TRBJ1-4

CDR3 DNA: TGCAGCGTTGACAGGTCCACAGGGGTATTAGCTGAAGCTTTCTTT
CDR3 protein: CSVDRSTGVLAEAFF
V gene: TRBV29-1
D gene: TRBD1
clone size: few
J gene: TRBJ1-1

CDR3 DNA: TGTGCCATCAGTGGGCCTAGCGGCGACAACAATGAGCAGTTCTTC
CDR3 protein: CAISGPSGDNNEQFF
V gene: TRBV10-3
D gene: TRBD2
clone size: NA
J gene: TRBJ2-1

CDR3 DNA: TGTGCCAGCAGCCGGTGGGGGGGTGATCAGCCCCAGCATTTT
CDR3 protein: CASSRWGGDQPQHF
V gene: TRBV7-9
D gene: NA
clone size: few
J gene: TRBJ1-5

CDR3 DNA: TGTGCCAGCAGTTTGTTCAGGGGAACTGAAGCTTTCTTT
CDR3 protein: CASSLFRGTEAFF
V gene: TRBV27
D gene: NA
clone size: many
J gene: TRBJ1-1

CDR3 DNA: TGTGCCAGCAGTCGGAGCACAGGGGTTAGCAATCAGCCCCAGCATTTT
CDR3 protein: CASSRSTGVSNQPQHF
V gene: TRBV5-6
D gene: TRBD1
clone size: NA
J gene: TRBJ1-5

CDR3 DNA: TGTGCCAGCAGCTTGAAACTAGCGGGACTCGATGAGCAGTTCTTC
CDR3 protein: CASSLKLAGLDEQFF
V gene: TRBV5-4
D gene: TRBD2
clone size: few
J gene: TRBJ2-1

CDR3 DNA: TGTGCCAGCAGCAAAGGACTAGCGGGAGGAGGTAATGAGCAGTTCTTC
CDR3 protein: CASSKGLAGGGNEQFF
V gene: TRBV7-9
D gene: TRBD2
clone size: NA
J gene: TRBJ2-1

CDR3 DNA: TGTGCCAGCAGTGCACTCCCCAATGGCATTCAGTACTTC
CDR3 protein: CASSALPNGIQYF
V gene: TRBV28
D gene: NA
clone size: NA
J gene: TRBJ2-4

CDR3 DNA: TGTGCCAGCACAACAGGGGCCAGAGCGCCCCAGCATTTT
CDR3 protein: CASTTGARAPQHF
V gene: TRBV18
D gene: TRBD1
clone size: NA
J gene: TRBJ1-5

CDR3 DNA: TGTGCCAGCAGTTACATCGCTAGGAGCGAGCAGTACTTC
CDR3 protein: CASSYIARSEQYF
V gene: TRBV6-5
D gene: NA
clone size: NA
J gene: TRBJ2-7

CDR3 DNA: TGTGCCAGCAGCCCGAATCCGTTATCCGCCTACGAGCAGTACTTC
CDR3 protein: CASSPNPLSAYEQYF
V gene: TRBV7-2
D gene: NA
clone size: few
J gene: TRBJ2-7

CDR3 DNA: TGTGCCAGCAGCCAAGATAGCCTAGCGGGAGCAAGGGACATTCAGTACTTC
CDR3 protein: CASSQDSLAGARDIQYF
V gene: TRBV4-2
D gene: TRBD2
clone size: NA
J gene: TRBJ2-4

CDR3 DNA: TGCAGCGTTGAAGCGCTTTTGGCGACCTGGGGTGGCTACACCTTC
CDR3 protein: CSVEALLATWGGYTF
V gene: TRBV29-1
D gene: NA
clone size: NA
J gene: TRBJ1-2

CDR3 DNA: TGCAGCGTTGATCGGCAGCTCTATGGCTACACCTTC
CDR3 protein: CSVDRQLYGYTF
V gene: TRBV29-1
D gene: NA
clone size: NA
J gene: TRBJ1-2

CDR3 DNA: TGTGCCAGCAGTCGACTAGGAACAAACATTCAGTACTTC
CDR3 protein: CASSRLGTNIQYF
V gene: TRBV14
D gene: NA
clone size: many
J gene: TRBJ2-4

CDR3 DNA: TGTGCCAGCAGTCAGTCCAGGGGGCAGGGCTACACCTTC
CDR3 protein: CASSQSRGQGYTF
V gene: TRBV6-5
D gene: TRBD1
clone size: NA
J gene: TRBJ1-2

CDR3 DNA: TGTGCCAGCAGCTACAGGGGCAATCAGCCCCAGCATTTT
CDR3 protein: CASSYRGNQPQHF
V gene: TRBV28
D gene: NA
clone size: NA
J gene: TRBJ1-5